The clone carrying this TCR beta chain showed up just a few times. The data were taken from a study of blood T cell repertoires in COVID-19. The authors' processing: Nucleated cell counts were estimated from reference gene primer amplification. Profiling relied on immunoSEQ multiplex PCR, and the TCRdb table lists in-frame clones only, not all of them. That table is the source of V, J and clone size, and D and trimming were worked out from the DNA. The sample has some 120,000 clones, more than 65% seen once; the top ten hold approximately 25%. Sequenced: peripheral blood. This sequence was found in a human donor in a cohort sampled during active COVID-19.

The CDR3 DNA is TGTGCCAGCAGCGTAGATGGGGGCGCCGACTATGGCTACACCTTC. Translating gives CASSVDGGADYGYTF. J is TRBJ1-2 and V is TRBV9; tentative D call: TRBD1 (6 bases). Germline assignment: CDR1 SGDLS and CDR2 YYNGEE. The length of the CDR3 is 15 residues. Trimming pared 0 bases from V and 3 bases from J, leaving 12 bases between.